A selection of T cell receptor beta chains follows, all from one sample in a study of blood T cells in healthy people across ages. TCRdb re-derived calls from the 5' RACE reads in MiXCR, one entry per CDR3 protein. The table shows 1.5 million to 2 million distinct CDR3 sequences, with around 36% occurring only once. Sequenced sample: blood. The receptors were gathered from a woman under 40 in good health. CDR3s include the opening cysteine and the closing phenylalanine or tryptophan. D genes are given only for firm matches. Expanded clones get a size class; other rows say once, few or many, or leave the size out.

d_gene: TRBD1; j_gene: TRBJ2-7; v_gene: TRBV6-1; abundance: .; CDR3nt: TGTGCCAGCAGGCTGGACAGGGGATCCTCCTACGAGCAGTACTTC; CDR3aa: CASRLDRGSSYEQYF
d_gene: .; j_gene: TRBJ1-2; v_gene: TRBV19; abundance: .; CDR3nt: TGTGCCAGTAGGCCCGGGCGCGGCCGAGAAAATGGCTACACCTTC; CDR3aa: CASRPGRGRENGYTF
d_gene: .; j_gene: TRBJ2-5; v_gene: TRBV20-1; abundance: .; CDR3nt: TGCAGTGCTACCCAGGGGGAGACCCAGTACTTC; CDR3aa: CSATQGETQYF
d_gene: .; j_gene: TRBJ1-2; v_gene: TRBV6-1; abundance: .; CDR3nt: TGTGCCAGCAGTGAAAGGGGGGCGAGAGGCTACACCTTC; CDR3aa: CASSERGARGYTF
d_gene: TRBD2; j_gene: TRBJ2-1; v_gene: TRBV6-2/TRBV6-3; abundance: .; CDR3nt: TGTGCCAGCTCCCCGTCCGGGAGGGCGGTTATTGAGCAGTTCTTC; CDR3aa: CASSPSGRAVIEQFF
d_gene: .; j_gene: TRBJ2-7; v_gene: TRBV18; abundance: many; CDR3nt: TGTGCCAGCTCACCACAGGGGGATGAAACCTACGAGCAGTACTTC; CDR3aa: CASSPQGDETYEQYF
d_gene: TRBD1; j_gene: TRBJ2-3; v_gene: TRBV3-1; abundance: .; CDR3nt: TGTGTCAGCAGCCAATGGGACAGGCCAAAGCGGGATACGCAGTATTTT; CDR3aa: CVSSQWDRPKRDTQYF
d_gene: .; j_gene: TRBJ2-5; v_gene: TRBV28; abundance: .; CDR3nt: TGTGCCAGCAGGGCACAGGGCGAAGAGACCCAGTACTTC; CDR3aa: CASRAQGEETQYF
d_gene: TRBD2; j_gene: TRBJ2-3; v_gene: TRBV4-1; abundance: few; CDR3nt: TGCGCCAGCAGCCAAGAGACTAGCGGGAGTAGGTATACGCAGTATTTT; CDR3aa: CASSQETSGSRYTQYF
d_gene: .; j_gene: TRBJ1-4; v_gene: TRBV6-2/TRBV6-3; abundance: .; CDR3nt: TGTGCCAGCAGTTCCTACAGACTTTCAACTAATGAAAAACTGTTTTTT; CDR3aa: CASSSYRLSTNEKLFF
d_gene: .; j_gene: TRBJ1-4; v_gene: TRBV6-5; abundance: .; CDR3nt: TGTGCCGGCAGCGCCATGGGGGCTAATGAAAAACTGTTTTTT; CDR3aa: CAGSAMGANEKLFF
d_gene: .; j_gene: TRBJ2-1; v_gene: TRBV18; abundance: .; CDR3nt: TGTGCCAGCTCGGACGCCTCCGGGGTCCTTAATGAGCAGTTCTTC; CDR3aa: CASSDASGVLNEQFF
d_gene: .; j_gene: TRBJ2-7; v_gene: TRBV4-1; abundance: .; CDR3nt: TGCGCCAGCAGCCAAGATCGGACAGAACAAGAGATGTTTTACGAGCAGTACTTC; CDR3aa: CASSQDRTEQEMFYEQYF
d_gene: TRBD2; j_gene: TRBJ2-5; v_gene: TRBV15; abundance: .; CDR3nt: TGTGCCACCAGCAGAGATAAATACGCTAGCGGGTCGGTAGAGACCCAGTACTTC; CDR3aa: CATSRDKYASGSVETQYF
d_gene: .; j_gene: TRBJ2-5; v_gene: TRBV3-1; abundance: once; CDR3nt: TGTGCCAGCAGCCAAGATTGGGGGCTCAATAGCCAGACCCAGTACTTC; CDR3aa: CASSQDWGLNSQTQYF
d_gene: .; j_gene: TRBJ2-1; v_gene: TRBV30; abundance: .; CDR3nt: TGTGCCCGGACTGGGGTCGCCTTAACGCAGTTCTTC; CDR3aa: CARTGVALTQFF
d_gene: TRBD1; j_gene: TRBJ2-7; v_gene: TRBV20-1; abundance: .; CDR3nt: TGCAGTGCTAGAGATCACAGGGGGCGTGACGAGCAGTACTTC; CDR3aa: CSARDHRGRDEQYF
d_gene: .; j_gene: TRBJ2-7; v_gene: TRBV20-1; abundance: .; CDR3nt: TGCAGTGCTAGACCAAGAGGGCGGGCCTACGAGCAGTACTTC; CDR3aa: CSARPRGRAYEQYF
d_gene: TRBD1; j_gene: TRBJ2-3; v_gene: TRBV5-6; abundance: .; CDR3nt: TGTGCCAGCAGCCCGCTATCGGGACAGGGAACAGATACGCAGTATTTT; CDR3aa: CASSPLSGQGTDTQYF
d_gene: .; j_gene: TRBJ2-7; v_gene: TRBV3-1; abundance: .; CDR3nt: TGTGCCAGCAGCCAAGAGCCCCATTCCTACGAGCAGTACTTC; CDR3aa: CASSQEPHSYEQYF
d_gene: TRBD2; j_gene: TRBJ2-1; v_gene: TRBV9; abundance: .; CDR3nt: TGTGCCAGCAGCGCCGGACTAGCGGGGGGGCATGAGCAGTTCTTC; CDR3aa: CASSAGLAGGHEQFF
d_gene: .; j_gene: TRBJ1-1; v_gene: TRBV6-6; abundance: .; CDR3nt: TGTGCCAGCAGGGGGGGGCAGTTGAACACTGAAGCTTTCTTT; CDR3aa: CASRGGQLNTEAFF